This entry lists 32 T cell receptor beta chains sequenced from one sample in a study of cytomegalovirus exposure and HLA in healthy donors. In the PCR, 60 Vbeta and 13 Jbeta primers were used. Only in-frame clones appear in the TCRdb table, and some are missing; sequencing was by immunoSEQ multiplex PCR. The sample records 150,000 to 200,000 clones, about 70% being singletons. Sequences were obtained from PBMCs. Every receptor here comes from a male donor in good health and CMV-seronegative.

The chain uses TRBV5-6 and TRBJ2-5, with D uncertain. Germline CDR1 and CDR2: SGHDT and YYEEEE. The V and J ends lost 2 bases and 2 bases respectively, with 16 bases between them. The CDR3 sequence is 16 residues long. Here the CDR3 reads CASSFPQRIGQETQYF. CDR3 DNA sequence: TGTGCCAGCAGCTTCCCGCAAAGGATCGGGCAAGAGACCCAGTACTTC. The full variable domain, rest sourced from reference TRBV5-6 and TRBJ2-5, is DAGVTQSPTHLIKTRGQQVTLRCSPKSGHDTVSWYQQALGQGPQFIFQYYEEEERQRGNFPDRFSGHQFPNYSSELNVNALLLGDSALYLCASSFPQRIGQETQYFGPGTRLLVL.

Points on this clone: An end of the junction does not agree with germline; a read error may underlie this. Distinct nucleotide sequences in the sample also encode this CDR3. This chain joins TRBV18 and TRBJ1-1, with 7 bases aligning to TRBD1. CDR1 and CDR2 from the germline V gene are KGHSH and LQKENI. The CDR3 extends over 15 amino acids. The CDR3 sequence: CASSEAGTENTEAFF. In DNA form, the CDR3 reads TGTGCCAGCTCAGAAGCCGGGACAGAGAACACTGAAGCTTTCTTC.

The DNA for the CDR3 is TGTGCCAGCAGCCCTGGGACAGGGGGTTTCAACTATGGCTACACCTTC. It is translated as CASSPGTGGFNYGYTF. V and J are TRBV5-4 and TRBJ1-2, with TRBD1 matching over 11 bases. In germline, CDR1 is SGHNT, CDR2 YYREEE (reference sequence). V lost 4 bases, J lost 2 bases, and 7 bases stayed unmatched. This CDR3 is built from 16 residues.

The J gene is TRBJ2-1, the V gene TRBV27, with 7 bases that match TRBD1. CDR1 MNHEY and CDR2 SMNVEV come from the germline V gene (reference sequence). V trimming: 3 bases; J trimming: 2 bases; junction bases outside the gene matches: 19. The CDR3 extends over 20 amino acids. CDR3 sequence reads: CASSFQSLIRDSVTYNEQFF. DNA of the CDR3: TGTGCCAGCAGTTTCCAATCGTTAATCCGGGACAGTGTTACCTACAATGAGCAGTTCTTC.

This clone has only a few counts. The J gene is TRBJ1-6, the V gene TRBV7-2, with a weak D call TRBD1 (6 bases). Germline V lookup: CDR1 SGHTA, CDR2 FQGNSA. Trimming removed 5 bases at V and 7 bases at J, with 12 bases between. The CDR3 extends over 14 amino acids. As DNA, the CDR3 is TGTGCCAGCAGCCGTGGGGACATGAATTCACCCCTCCACTTT. Translated, it gives CASSRGDMNSPLHF.

This chain joins TRBV7-2 and TRBJ2-3, with D possibly TRBD1 on 5 matching bases. Trimming cost V 1 base and J 0 bases, with 20 bases left between them. The CDR3 has 19 residues. The V gene's germline CDR1 is SGHTA and CDR2 FQGNSA. The CDR3 region is CASSLVSYTGTSSTDTQYF. For the CDR3, the DNA is TGTGCCAGCAGCTTAGTGTCTTACACAGGCACCTCTAGCACAGATACGCAGTATTTT.

This rearrangement joins TRBV5-1 to TRBJ1-2; D uncertain. This CDR3 is 13 amino acids long. CDR1 and CDR2 from the germline V gene are SGHRS and YFSETQ. Trimming cost V 1 base and J 2 bases, with 6 bases left between them. The CDR3 region has the DNA TGCGCCAGCAGCTTGTACGGGAACTATGGCTACACCTTC. Translated: CASSLYGNYGYTF.

This clone was detected a few times. As DNA, the CDR3 is TGTGCCAGTCAGCGGACGGGAGCCTACAATGAGCAGTTCTTC. This codes for CASQRTGAYNEQFF. The chain links TRBV2 to TRBJ2-1; D perhaps matches TRBD2 (6 bases). V was cut by 9 bases and J by 2 bases, with 14 bases left in between. Per germline, CDR1 SNHLY and CDR2 FYNNEI. CDR3 length: 14 residues.

This clone is a singleton in its sample. This chain connects TRBV7-9 to TRBJ1-1; TRBD1 aligns across 7 bases. V dropped 5 bases and J dropped 10; count of bases not matched to a gene: 13. CDR1 SEHNR and CDR2 FQNEAQ come from the germline V gene (reference sequence). CDR3 length equals 14 residues. The CDR3 reads CASSKPGQTIGAFF. Here the CDR3 DNA reads TGTGCCAGCAGCAAGCCGGGACAGACCATAGGAGCTTTCTTT.

In regard to this clone: The junction and the germline gene differ at one end; a read error may be behind it. The CDR3 region has the DNA TGTTCCAGCAGCCCCCGGACTAGCGGGAGGGGGGGGAATGAGCAGTTCTTC. This translates into CSSSPRTSGRGGNEQFF. The chain is built from TRBV7-9 and TRBJ2-1; 15 bases match TRBD2. This CDR3 has 17 amino acids. Germline loops: CDR1 SEHNR, CDR2 FQNEAQ (reference sequence).

This chain joins TRBV27 and TRBJ2-1; D may be TRBD2 (6 bases). Germline CDR1 and CDR2: MNHEY and SMNVEV (reference sequence). The CDR3 has 17 amino acids. Trimming took 6 bases from V and 8 from J, leaving 26 bases between them. CDR3 bases: TGTGCCAGCAGCCCCTCTCGCTCCCCTAGGACTAAGGATGAGCAGTTCTTC. As protein: CASSPSRSPRTKDEQFF.

The gene calls are TRBV7-8 and TRBJ2-7; 7 bases line up with TRBD2. After removal of 1 base from V and 1 base from J, the junction contained 1 base not matched to a gene. The CDR3 runs 14 residues. Germline CDR1 and CDR2: SGHVS and FQNEAQ. The CDR3 sequence is CASSLEGGSYEQYF. CDR3 DNA sequence: TGTGCCAGCAGCTTAGAGGGAGGGTCCTACGAGCAGTACTTC.

The rearrangement links TRBV5-4 to TRBJ2-7; TRBD1 agrees at 10 bases. Trimming at V came to 4 bases and at J to 2 bases, leaving 3 bases not matched to a gene. The germline V gene encodes CDR1 SGHNT and CDR2 YYREEE (reference sequence). The CDR3 covers 14 residues. The DNA for the CDR3 is TGTGCCAGCAGCCATGGGACAGGGGCCTACGAGCAGTACTTC. Protein product: CASSHGTGAYEQYF.

J is TRBJ1-2 and V is TRBV29-1, with D maybe TRBD1 (6 bases). Between the trimmed V and J ends, which lost 4 bases and 3 bases, there was a span of 15 bases. CDR1 SQVTM and CDR2 ANQGSEA come from the germline V gene. The CDR3 is 14 amino acids. CDR3 coding DNA: TGCAGCGTTGGAGAGACAGGATTTGACTATGGCTACACCTTC. Encoded protein: CSVGETGFDYGYTF.

The chain joins TRBV7-8 to TRBJ1-3; D ambiguous. Trimming pared 0 bases from V and 0 bases from J, leaving 12 bases between. CDR1 and CDR2 (germline): SGHVS, FQNEAQ. CDR3 length: 17 residues. CDR3 loop: CASSLAIPGLSGNTIYF. The CDR3 DNA reads TGTGCCAGCAGCTTAGCGATACCCGGACTCTCTGGAAACACCATATATTTT.

The chain carries TRBV19 and TRBJ1-3, with no clear D. CDR3 size: 13 residues. The ends were cut back, 6 bases at V and 1 base at J, with 7 bases in the middle. Germline V gene sequence: CDR1 LNHDA, CDR2 SQIVND (reference sequence). The CDR3 DNA reads TGTGCCAGTAGGAGGGATTCTGGAAACACCATATATTTT. It yields the protein CASRRDSGNTIYF.

The V gene is TRBV4-1, the J gene TRBJ1-5; 8 nucleotides align to TRBD1. CDR1 is MGHRA, CDR2 YSYEKL, per germline. The CDR3 is 16 residues long. Unmatched junction bases numbered 8, after V lost 3 bases and J lost 4 bases. The CDR3 region has the DNA TGCGCCAGCAGCCAGGGAGGACAGGGTTGGAATCAGCCCCAGCATTTT. Amino acids: CASSQGGQGWNQPQHF.

The CDR3 DNA sequence: TGTGCCAGCTCACCCGACAGGGTAAGGGGTGAAAAACTGTTTTTT. It specifies CASSPDRVRGEKLFF. This chain uses TRBV18 with TRBJ1-4; TRBD1 matches 7 bases. The CDR3 runs to 15 residues. The germline V gene has CDR1 KGHSH and CDR2 LQKENI. V gave up 3 bases and J gave up 7 bases; unmatched junction bases: 8.

This clone occurred a few times. This chain uses TRBV10-2 with TRBJ2-5, with 7 bases matching TRBD2. V trimming: 1 base; J trimming: 2 bases; junction bases outside the gene matches: 10. CDR3 size: 17 residues. The germline V gene has CDR1 WSHSY and CDR2 SAAADI. The CDR3 coding sequence is TGCGCCAGCAGTGAGTTCCCTAGCGGTTTCCTTCAAGAGACCCAGTACTTC. Translated, it gives CASSEFPSGFLQETQYF.

The chain couples TRBV28 to TRBJ1-6; 7 bases align to TRBD1. Germline CDR1 MDHEN, CDR2 SYDVKM. This CDR3 contains 15 residues. The J segment lost 7 bases and the V segment lost 6 bases, leaving 9 bases of the junction unmatched. The chain's CDR3 is CASSPNRGGNSPLHF. For the CDR3, the DNA is TGTGCCAGCAGCCCAAACAGGGGTGGCAATTCACCCCTCCACTTT.

The gene calls are TRBV19 and TRBJ2-7; 9 nucleotides match TRBD2. Per the germline V gene, CDR1 is LNHDA and CDR2 is SQIVND (reference sequence). The trim removed 4 bases at V and 3 bases at J, leaving 7 bases unmatched. This CDR3 spans 15 amino acids. CDR3 DNA: TGTGCCAGTAGTAAGACGACTAGCGGTCGCTACGAGCAGTACTTC. This translates into CASSKTTSGRYEQYF. Combining the CDR3 with reference TRBV19 and TRBJ2-7 gives the whole variable domain DGGITQSPKYLFRKEGQNVTLSCEQNLNHDAMYWYRQDPGQGLRLIYYSQIVNDFQKGDIAEGYSVSREKKESFPLTVTSAQKNPTAFYLCASSKTTSGRYEQYFGPGTRLTVT.

V gene TRBV5-1 combines with J gene TRBJ2-1, with 7 nucleotides matching TRBD2. The CDR3 runs 13 residues. V lost 5 bases and J lost 5; bases outside the gene matches: 4. Germline assignment: CDR1 SGHRS and CDR2 YFSETQ. The CDR3 nucleotides are TGCGCCAGCAGTACTAGCGCCGACAATGAGCAGTTCTTC. Translating gives CASSTSADNEQFF.

The chain couples TRBV18 to TRBJ1-1; D possibly corresponds to TRBD1 (5 bases). The CDR3 contains 17 residues. The ends were cut back, 3 bases at V and 2 bases at J, with 19 bases in the middle. Germline V gene data show CDR1 as KGHSH and CDR2 as LQKENI. The CDR3 here is CASSPRVGGRRNTEAFF. The CDR3 DNA reads as TGTGCCAGCTCACCTAGGGTGGGGGGTAGGCGTAACACTGAAGCTTTCTTT.

This clone appeared a few times. The chain couples TRBV12-5 to TRBJ2-2, with D maybe TRBD2 (5 bases). V lost 3 bases to trimming and J lost 5 bases, with 7 bases between them. The CDR3 is 13 amino acids. Germline V CDR1 and CDR2: LGHNT, FRNRAP. CDR3 loop: CASGLRETGELFF. In DNA, the CDR3 is TGTGCTAGTGGTTTAAGGGAGACCGGGGAGCTGTTTTTT.

This chain uses TRBV7-9 with TRBJ2-5; D ambiguous. Trimming stripped 5 bases from V and 1 base from J, with 14 bases between. The CDR3 has 15 amino acids. CDR1 and CDR2 from the germline V gene are SEHNR and FQNEAQ (reference sequence). CDR3 amino acids: CASSAYSILQETQYF. CDR3 bases: TGTGCCAGCAGCGCCTACAGTATCCTCCAAGAGACCCAGTACTTC.

The chain employs TRBV23-1 and TRBJ1-5, with TRBD1 identical over 8 bases. TRBV23-1 is reported as an ORF; its role is uncertain. The trim removed 5 bases at V and 4 bases at J, leaving 4 bases unmatched. The CDR3 sequence is 14 residues long. CDR3 sequence: CASSLQGGNQPQHF. CDR3 DNA sequence: TGCGCCAGCAGTTTACAGGGGGGGAATCAGCCCCAGCATTTT.

This clone was found a few times. The rearrangement links TRBV27 to TRBJ2-7; tentatively, D is TRBD2 (5 bases). Germline lookup yields CDR1 MNHEY and CDR2 SMNVEV (reference sequence). Deletions cut 5 bases from V and 2 bases from J, with 16 bases between. The CDR3 contains 15 residues. As DNA, the CDR3 is TGTGCCAGCAGTCCCTCTCCAGCGGCCACCTACGAGCAGTACTTC. It specifies CASSPSPAATYEQYF.

CDR3 in DNA: TGTGCCAGCAGTTTGACTAGCGGGGGGTTAATCTTCTCCTACAATGAGCAGTTCTTC. Translation: CASSLTSGGLIFSYNEQFF. The chain carries TRBV7-9 and TRBJ2-1, with 13 bases identical to TRBD2. J was trimmed by 0 bases and V by 6 bases; bases with no gene match: 11. Looked up from germline, CDR1 is SEHNR and CDR2 is FQNEAQ (reference sequence). This CDR3 region has 19 residues. Full variable domain (outside the CDR3, taken from reference TRBV7-9 and TRBJ2-1): DTGVSQNPRHKITKRGQNVTFRCDPISEHNRLYWYRQTLGQGPEFLTYFQNEAQLEKSRLLSDRFSAERPKGSFSTLEIQRTEQGDSAMYLCASSLTSGGLIFSYNEQFFGPGTRLTVL.

The V gene is TRBV7-2, the J gene TRBJ2-3, with D possibly matching TRBD1 (5 bases). This CDR3 comprises 15 residues. Germline assignment: CDR1 SGHTA and CDR2 FQGNSA. Trimming shortened V by 3 bases and J by 3 bases, and 13 bases separated the two germline ends. The CDR3 DNA sequence: TGTGCCAGCAGCTTCCCCGGACAAGGGACAGATACGCAGTATTTT. This gives the protein CASSFPGQGTDTQYF.

The V call is TRBV28, the J call TRBJ2-7, with D tentatively TRBD2 (7 bases). The CDR3 extends over 16 amino acids. Germline lookup yields CDR1 MDHEN and CDR2 SYDVKM. V lost 6 bases to trimming and J lost 2 bases, with 20 bases between them. CDR3 region: CASRPSGGLRTYEQYF. The CDR3 DNA is TGTGCCAGCAGACCGTCCGGGGGGCTAAGGACCTACGAGCAGTACTTC.

The chain employs TRBV27 and TRBJ2-1, with a possible D match to TRBD2 (6 bases). From germline, CDR1 is MNHEY and CDR2 SMNVEV (reference sequence). The length of the CDR3 is 14 residues. V was pared by 2 bases and J by 8 bases, with 13 bases between. CDR3 region: CASSLRRGSYEQFF. In DNA form, the CDR3 reads TGTGCCAGCAGTTTAAGGAGGGGCTCGTATGAGCAGTTCTTC.

The V and J genes are TRBV5-1 and TRBJ2-1, with TRBD1 as a possible D gene (6 bases). V gave up 5 bases and J gave up 0 bases, with 12 bases separating them. The CDR3 spans 15 residues. Germline values: CDR1 SGHRS, CDR2 YFSETQ. The CDR3 DNA sequence: TGCGCCAGCAGTCCCCAGGGGAGCTCCTACAATGAGCAGTTCTTC. Its translation: CASSPQGSSYNEQFF.